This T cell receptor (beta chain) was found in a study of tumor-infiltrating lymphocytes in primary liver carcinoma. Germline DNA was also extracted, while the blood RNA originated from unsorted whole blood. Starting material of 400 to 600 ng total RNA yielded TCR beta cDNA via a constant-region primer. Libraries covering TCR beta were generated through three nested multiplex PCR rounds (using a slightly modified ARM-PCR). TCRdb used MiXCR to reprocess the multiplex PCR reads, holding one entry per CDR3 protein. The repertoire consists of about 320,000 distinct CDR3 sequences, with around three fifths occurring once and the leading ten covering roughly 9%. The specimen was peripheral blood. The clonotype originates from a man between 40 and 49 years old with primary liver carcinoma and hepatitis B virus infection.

CDR3 bases: TGTGCCATCCAGGGGACAGGGAACACCGGGGAGCTGTTTTTT. This translates into CAIQGTGNTGELFF. The chain joins TRBV10-3 to TRBJ2-2, with TRBD1 matching 8 bases. This CDR3 spans 14 amino acids. After removal of 8 bases from V and 1 base from J, the junction contained 3 bases not matched to a gene. From germline, CDR1 is ENHRY and CDR2 SYGVKD.